This T cell receptor beta chain was sequenced during a study of spatial heterogeneity in lung cancer. Study-level background: PBMC samples from follow-up, where available, were sequenced a median of around two years after resection.

The time point: blood at routine non-recurrence follow-up after resection. TCRs were sequenced from unsorted whole RNA of tumor, nontumor lung or PBMC. The CDR3 has 13 amino acids. CDR1 and CDR2 from the germline V gene are SGDLS and YYNGEE. The ends were cut back, 4 bases at V and 4 bases at J, with 9 bases in the middle. This clonotype was detected many times. Its specificity is not known. TCR cDNA molecules were tagged individually, and each one carried a unique molecular identifier. TCRdb fed the 5' RACE reads into MiXCR, producing one record per CDR3 protein. The sample records under 150,000 distinct CDR3 sequences, approximately 11% being singletons. General observations from the study: Tumor TCRs that were ubiquitous and expanded showed up in blood more at resection than follow-up.

Here the sequenced sample was PBMCs, taken at follow-up. V usage is TRBV9 and J usage is TRBJ2-1; the D is unclear. The TCR originated in a female donor with early-stage non-small cell lung cancer. CDR3 loop: CASSLGLYNEQFF. CDR3 DNA sequence: TGTGCCAGCAGCCTAGGGCTATACAATGAGCAGTTCTTC.